This T cell receptor beta chain was found in a study of Tregs in tolerant kidney transplant recipients. Study observations and caveats: Tregs expanded with activated donor B cells seemed most donor-specific.

V lost 8 bases, J lost 6 bases, and 6 bases stayed unmatched. Germline lookup yields CDR1 ENHRY and CDR2 SYGVKD. This CDR3 contains 13 residues. Regarding this clone: Its antigen is unidentified.

Clones were sequenced by immunoSEQ multiplex PCR, and TCRdb holds only the in-frame ones, with some missing. Of some 240,000 clones detected, approximately 83% appear once; the ten largest clones hold 0.55% to 0.65%. Specimen: CD4+ T cells from blood. This chain connects TRBV10-3 to TRBJ2-7; TRBD1 matches 11 bases. The clonotype was recovered from a human donor in good health. The CDR3 DNA reads as TGTGCCATCGGAGGACAGGGGGCGGGCGAGCAGTACTTC. Its translation: CAIGGQGAGEQYF.